These T cell receptor beta chains were read from a single sample in a study of T cell responses to AZD1222 COVID-19 vaccine. Clones were sequenced by immunoSEQ multiplex PCR, and TCRdb holds only the in-frame ones, with some missing. The table lists more than 250,000 clones, just over 90% of them singletons, with around 0.58% in the top ten. Sequences were derived from peripheral blood, sampled on day 0 of AZD1222 vaccination. These receptors came from an adult in good health. The CDR3 runs from the conserved cysteine through the conserved F or W.

length	V	J	CDR3
15	TRBV28	TRBJ2-7	CASRPPGTGSYEQYF
18	TRBV24-1	TRBJ1-2	CATSDARRGRGDNYGYTF
13	TRBV6-5	TRBJ2-3	CASWRGAVDTQYF
13	TRBV7-3	TRBJ2-1	CASSPGAGNEQFF
13	TRBV9	TRBJ1-5	CASSVASNQPQHF
15	TRBV5-1	TRBJ2-3	CASSYLAGGPDTQYF
16	TRBV9	TRBJ2-3	CASSTGTSVFTDTQYF
16	TRBV30	TRBJ1-2	CAWSFGVQDSMDGYTF
15	TRBV11-1	TRBJ1-1	CASSLDGHPMTEAFF
15	TRBV9	TRBJ1-2	CASSGAPAQGRGYTF
13	TRBV7-8	TRBJ2-7	CASSSDLPYEQYF
13	TRBV6-1	TRBJ1-2	CASSEQTLYGYTF
20	TRBV5-1	TRBJ2-3	CASSYEARDRVKLRADTQYF
14	TRBV7-2	TRBJ2-1	CASTRGGPYNEQFF
17	TRBV19	TRBJ1-1	CASSRRTGGSYDTEAFF
13	TRBV5-1	TRBJ1-1	CASSLEDPREGFF
17	TRBV2	TRBJ2-3	CATIPQRGGQRTDTQYF
18	TRBV4-1	TRBJ2-7	CASSQDRSRGGSGYEQYF
15	TRBV4-2	TRBJ1-5	CASSQGPRGDQPQHF
14	TRBV29-1	TRBJ2-1	CSVELGRWGNEQFF
13	TRBV3-1/TRBV3-2	TRBJ2-7	CARCGTSSYEQYF
15	TRBV5-6	TRBJ2-7	CASNRGGVQGYEQYF
13	TRBV30	TRBJ2-5	CAWNRGGQGTQYF
13	TRBV6-5	TRBJ1-2	CASSYSTGYGYTF
14	TRBV19	TRBJ2-1	CASSILAGRNEQFF
13	TRBV7-2	TRBJ1-4	CATGLGFNEKLFF
16	TRBV19	TRBJ1-2	CASSERPGQGNYGYTF
16	TRBV14	TRBJ2-7	CASSQDSGTGYNEQYF
13	TRBV29-1	TRBJ1-1	CSVEPTPGTEAFF
15	TRBV3-1/TRBV3-2	TRBJ2-2	CASSQDPLNTGELFF
12	TRBV2	TRBJ2-7	CASSRERYEQYF
15	TRBV13	TRBJ2-5	CASSFRGSDLETQYF
16	TRBV19	TRBJ2-7	CASSTRGTSGSYEQYF
16	TRBV24-1	TRBJ2-2	CATSDLSRGRSGELFF
15	TRBV5-8	TRBJ2-7	CASSLVWTGDYEQYF
13	TRBV5-1	TRBJ1-1	CASRKGGDTEAFF
16	TRBV10-2	TRBJ1-3	CASSAAGTASGNTIYF
14	TRBV28	TRBJ1-3	CASTFRGSGNTIYF
15	TRBV27	TRBJ2-7	CASSLVGRTPYEQYF
16	TRBV3-1/TRBV3-2	TRBJ1-6	CASSPWAGVGNSPLHF
14	TRBV19	TRBJ2-7	CASSAGTGVGEQYF
15	TRBV28	TRBJ2-5	CASSPGGGPPETQYF
15	TRBV19	TRBJ2-6	CASSMVGSGANVLTF
13	TRBV2	TRBJ2-7	CASSEYATYEQYF
14	TRBV19	TRBJ2-1	CASSISGGQSKQFF
15	TRBV28	TRBJ1-2	CASSFGNFAFYGYTF
12	TRBV12-3/TRBV12-4	TRBJ1-6	CASSPEISPLHF
15	TRBV7-8	TRBJ2-2	CASRPTGGNTGELFF
13	TRBV2	TRBJ1-5	CASELVSNQPQHF
14	TRBV27	TRBJ2-3	CASSYRGDSDTQYF
17	TRBV3-1/TRBV3-2	TRBJ2-4	CASSQERGFGAKNIQYF
12	TRBV7-2	TRBJ1-1	CASSLLETKAFF
14	TRBV15	TRBJ2-1	CATSLDLYYNEQFF